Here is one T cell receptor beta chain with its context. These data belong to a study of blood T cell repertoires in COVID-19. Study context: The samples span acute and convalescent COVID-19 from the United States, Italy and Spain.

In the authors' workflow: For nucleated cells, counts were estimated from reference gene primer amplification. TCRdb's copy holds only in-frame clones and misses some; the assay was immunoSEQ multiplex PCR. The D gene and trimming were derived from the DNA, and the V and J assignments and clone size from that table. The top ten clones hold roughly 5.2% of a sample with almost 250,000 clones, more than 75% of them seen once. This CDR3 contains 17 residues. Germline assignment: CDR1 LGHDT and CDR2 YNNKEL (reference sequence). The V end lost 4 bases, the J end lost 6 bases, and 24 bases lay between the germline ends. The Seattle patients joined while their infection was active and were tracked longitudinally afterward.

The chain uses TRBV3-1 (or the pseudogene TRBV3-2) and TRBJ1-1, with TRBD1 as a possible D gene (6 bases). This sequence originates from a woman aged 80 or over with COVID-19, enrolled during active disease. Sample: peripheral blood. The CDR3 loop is CASSPQGMGATGAEAFF. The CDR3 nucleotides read TGTGCCAGCAGCCCACAGGGAATGGGGGCCACGGGCGCTGAAGCTTTCTTT.